One sample yielded the 2 T cell receptor beta chains listed below, sequenced in a study of shared clonotypes between healthy human individuals. Clones were read by immunoSEQ multiplex PCR, and TCRdb kept only the in-frame ones, dropping some. The table includes 180,000 or so clones, around 93% detected once. The sample taken for sequencing was naive CD4+ T cells sorted from blood. Stated subset: CD45RA+ positively selected. The receptors come from a woman aged 25 to 39 in good health.

In DNA, the CDR3 is TGCAGCGTCGATCGGACAGGTTTAAACACTGAAGCTTTCTTT. Translating gives CSVDRTGLNTEAFF. This chain joins TRBV29-1 and TRBJ1-1; 7 bases line up with TRBD1. J gave up 2 bases and V 6 bases, and 9 bases lay outside the gene matches. The CDR3 is 14 amino acids. CDR1 SQVTM and CDR2 ANQGSEA come from the germline V gene.

This sequence joins TRBV28 and TRBJ1-2, with unresolved D. Trimming took 4 bases from V and 4 from J, leaving 10 bases between them. The CDR3 sequence is 13 residues long. Germline V lookup: CDR1 MDHEN, CDR2 SYDVKM. CDR3 coding DNA: TGTGCCAGCAGTTCTTACATATTCTATGGCTACACCTTC. Amino acids: CASSSYIFYGYTF.